What follows describes a single TCR beta chain. The PCR made use of 60 Vbeta and 13 Jbeta primers. Libraries were prepared by immunoSEQ multiplex PCR; TCRdb keeps only in-frame clonotypes and omits some of them. The data contain about 140,000 clones, 76% of them singletons. The sample is drawn from a study of cytomegalovirus exposure and HLA in healthy donors. The CDR3 loop spans 15 amino acids. The germline V gene has CDR1 MNHEY and CDR2 SVGAGI. The receptor was isolated from a woman aged 40 to 55 in good health and CMV-seronegative. Sequenced input: PBMCs. The chain combines TRBV6-5 with TRBJ2-5; 10 bases fit TRBD2. The J call may be faulty, since TRBJ2-7 better matches the DNA end. For the CDR3, the DNA is TGTGCCAGCAGTTACTCCCTAGCGGGGGACTACGAGCAGTACTTC. The encoded protein is CASSYSLAGDYEQYF.